This T cell receptor beta chain was recovered during a study of T-cell memory formation after mild COVID-19. Trimming took off 3 bases at V and 6 bases at J, with 21 bases between the two ends. Germline V gene data show CDR1 as LGHNA and CDR2 as YNFKEQ. The length of the CDR3 is 17 residues. TCRdb re-analysed the 5' RACE reads in MiXCR, keeping a single row per CDR3 protein. Of 550,000 to 700,000 distinct CDR3 sequences listed, roughly 17% were seen once; the top ten hold about 8.1%. The specimen sequenced was PBMCs or a T cell subset sorted from them (not recorded which). This TCR was recovered from an adult woman who had mild COVID-19 (a few samples of this study predate the infection). Cell type and time point are not known. The rearrangement uses TRBV4-2 and TRBJ2-1, with D possibly matching TRBD2 (6 bases). The CDR3 loop reads CASSHVLRDAIFNEQFF. CDR3 coding DNA: TGTGCCAGCAGCCATGTACTGCGGGACGCTATCTTCAATGAGCAGTTCTTC.